The following is a T cell receptor beta chain sequence with its context. Its antigen is unknown. The entry originates in a study of blood T cells in healthy people across ages. Overall study findings and caveats: More naive CD4+ cells and higher diversity were found in long-lived than in aged donors. Diversity of TCR beta per million T cells declined in a roughly linear way with age.

No fewer than 6.5 million PBMCs went into each sample. Then a second PCR, running roughly 6 to 11 cycles, was carried out with a sample-barcoded 5' primer and a J-beta primer mix. Per-sample output comprised a minimum of 2.5 million paired-end reads containing CDR3. TCRdb redid the calling of the 5' RACE reads with MiXCR, one entry per CDR3 protein. The sample has over 600,000 distinct CDR3 sequences; 46% are singletons. The sample comprised blood. The receptor was derived from a man of 80 years or more in good health.

CDR3 sequence reads: CSARENPNEQFF. The CDR3 DNA reads as TGCAGTGCTAGAGAGAACCCCAATGAGCAGTTCTTC. The chain joins TRBV20-1 to TRBJ2-1; D is unclear. Germline assignment: CDR1 DFQATT and CDR2 SNEGSKA (reference sequence). V lost 0 bases to trimming and J lost 6 bases, with 6 bases between them. The CDR3 has 12 residues.